One and the same sample provided the 8 T cell receptor beta chains below, sequenced in a study of cytomegalovirus exposure and HLA in healthy donors. 60 Vbeta and 13 Jbeta primers were used in PCR. Repertoires were generated with immunoSEQ multiplex PCR, while TCRdb's copy carries only in-frame clones and drops some. The sample has roughly 190,000 clones, roughly 80% seen once. Sequencing used PBMCs. The receptors here all came from a young woman in good health and CMV-seronegative.

The CDR3 protein is CATSRDRTSYNEQFF. Here the CDR3 DNA reads TGTGCCACCAGCAGAGACAGGACTTCCTACAATGAGCAGTTCTTC. The chain couples TRBV15 to TRBJ2-1; perhaps TRBD2 as D (5 bases). V gave up 0 bases and J gave up 1 base, with 7 bases separating them. The CDR3 extends over 15 amino acids. Per germline, CDR1 LNHNV and CDR2 YYDKDF (reference sequence).

V and J are TRBV18 and TRBJ1-2; no clear D. The germline V gene encodes CDR1 KGHSH and CDR2 LQKENI. The V and J ends lost 0 bases and 7 bases respectively, with 9 bases between them. CDR3 size: 13 residues. The CDR3: CASSPPVRVGYTF. In DNA form, the CDR3 reads TGTGCCAGCTCACCACCGGTTCGGGTTGGCTACACCTTC. The full variable domain, rest sourced from reference TRBV18 and TRBJ1-2, is NAGVMQNPRHLVRRRGQEARLRCSPMKGHSHVYWYRQLPEEGLKFMVYLQKENIIDESGMPKERFSAEFPKEGPSILRIQQVVRGDSAAYFCASSPPVRVGYTFGSGTRLTVV.

V and J are TRBV15 and TRBJ1-5, with D unclear. Germline CDR1 is LNHNV and CDR2 is YYDKDF (reference sequence). The CDR3 extends over 12 amino acids. V was pared by 3 bases and J by 9 bases, with 9 bases between. This chain's CDR3 is CATSSETGPQHF. Here the CDR3 DNA reads TGTGCCACCAGCAGCGAGACGGGGCCCCAGCATTTT. The full variable domain, with the rest looked up from reference TRBV15 and TRBJ1-5, is DAMVIQNPRYQVTQFGKPVTLSCSQTLNHNVMYWYQQKSSQAPKLLFHYYDKDFNNEADTPDNFQSRRPNTSFCFLDIRSPGLGDTAMYLCATSSETGPQHFGDGTRLSIL.

This sequence joins TRBV6-1 and TRBJ1-2; 8 bases are shared with TRBD1. The CDR3 is 15 residues long. V dropped 3 bases and J dropped 4; count of bases not matched to a gene: 7. Looked up from germline, CDR1 is MNHNS and CDR2 is SASEGT. CDR3 loop: CASSEDTGGSYGYTF. The CDR3 DNA reads TGTGCCAGCAGTGAGGACACAGGGGGAAGCTATGGCTACACCTTC.

The chain combines TRBV28 with TRBJ2-2; TRBD2 matches at 7 bases. Per germline, CDR1 MDHEN and CDR2 SYDVKM. This CDR3 has 15 amino acids. J was trimmed by 5 bases and V by 3 bases; bases with no gene match: 6. CDR3 protein: CASSLRGGRTGELFF. Here the CDR3 DNA reads TGTGCCAGCAGTTTGCGGGGAGGGAGGACCGGGGAGCTGTTTTTT.

The rearrangement links TRBV14 to TRBJ1-1, with D perhaps TRBD1 (5 bases). V gave up 1 base and J gave up 0 bases, with 18 bases separating them. This CDR3 has 18 amino acids. Germline V gene lookup returns CDR1 SGHDN and CDR2 FVKESK. The CDR3 coding sequence is TGTGCCAGCAGCCAAGGGGATTTGGTAAGGGGCTTGAACACTGAAGCTTTCTTT. This gives the protein CASSQGDLVRGLNTEAFF. The whole variable domain, filled in from reference TRBV14 and TRBJ1-1, reads EAGVTQFPSHSVIEKGQTVTLRCDPISGHDNLYWYRRVMGKEIKFLLHFVKESKQDESGMPNNRFLAERTGGTYSTLKVQPAELEDSGVYFCASSQGDLVRGLNTEAFFGQGTRLTVV.

Only a few counts were recorded for this clone. The J gene is TRBJ2-7, the V gene TRBV28; weak D call: TRBD1 (5 bases). Germline V gene sequence: CDR1 MDHEN, CDR2 SYDVKM. This CDR3 comprises 14 residues. V lost 6 bases and J lost 2, with 14 bases in between. The CDR3 bases are TGTGCCAGCAGCCGACAGACAAATACCTACGAGCAGTACTTC. This translates into CASSRQTNTYEQYF.

This rearrangement joins TRBV7-2 to TRBJ1-1; no clear D. V lost 5 bases, J lost 6 bases, and 10 bases lay in between. CDR1 is SGHTA, CDR2 FQGNSA, per germline. The CDR3 extends over 12 amino acids. The CDR3 sequence is CASSPPGPEAFF. The CDR3, as DNA: TGTGCCAGCAGCCCCCCTGGGCCTGAAGCTTTCTTT.